Presented here are 27 T cell receptor beta chains from one specimen sequenced in a study of T cells after yellow fever vaccination. TCRdb fed the 5' RACE reads into MiXCR, producing one record per CDR3 protein. This sample has about 170,000 distinct CDR3 sequences, with approximately 6.2% found just once. Sequenced material: CD4+ T cells sorted from PBMCs, taken on the day of the first yellow fever vaccination. The receptors stem from a man between 18 and 35 years old who received the YFV17D yellow fever vaccine.

This clonotype has a count of ten or more. The chain has TRBV11-2 and TRBJ2-6; 8 positions agree with TRBD1. V shed 5 bases, J shed 0 bases, and the junction held 9 bases outside the gene matches. The CDR3 has 18 residues. Germline V lookup: CDR1 SGHAT, CDR2 FQNNGV. The CDR3 nucleotides are TGTGCCAGCAGCCGGGACAGGCCCATCGTCTCTGGGGCCAACGTCCTGACTTTC. It encodes CASSRDRPIVSGANVLTF.

This clonotype was found many times. CDR3 nucleotides: TGCGCCAGCAGCTATATTCCGGGACAGGGGTATGGCTACACCTTC. Residues: CASSYIPGQGYGYTF. The V and J genes are TRBV5-1 and TRBJ1-2, with 10 bases fitting TRBD1. V gave up 3 bases and J gave up 5 bases; unmatched junction bases: 7. The germline gives CDR1 SGHRS, CDR2 YFSETQ. The CDR3 sequence is 15 residues long.

The chain joins TRBV5-1 to TRBJ1-1; 9 bases are a match to TRBD1. The V gene's germline CDR1 is SGHRS and CDR2 YFSETQ. The CDR3 sequence is 13 residues long. With V trimmed by 5 bases and J by 7 bases, 6 bases remained unmatched. CDR3 amino acids: CASSLTGGGEAFF. Written as DNA, the CDR3 is TGCGCCAGCAGTCTAACAGGGGGCGGTGAAGCTTTCTTT.

Many counts were recorded for this clonotype. The chain joins TRBV12-3 or TRBV12-4 to TRBJ1-2; D uncertain. CDR3 length: 14 amino acids. Trimming shortened V by 6 bases and J by 0 bases, and 11 bases separated the two germline ends. The CDR3 coding sequence is TGTGCCAGCAGAGGTCACACGGCTAACTATGGCTACACCTTC. It codes for CASRGHTANYGYTF.

This clonotype was observed a handful of times. The chain links TRBV6-1 to TRBJ2-7; 11 nucleotides match TRBD2. Germline assignment: CDR1 MNHNS and CDR2 SASEGT. This CDR3 region has 15 residues. Unmatched junction bases numbered 7, after V lost 5 bases and J lost 4 bases. CDR3 in amino acids: CASSNLAGGRYEQYV. Here the CDR3 DNA reads TGTGCCAGCAGTAATCTAGCGGGGGGACGTTACGAGCAGTACGTC.

In this sample, this clonotype turned up many times. The chain joins TRBV5-1 to TRBJ2-7; D may be TRBD1 or TRBD2 (7 bases each). Looked up from germline, CDR1 is SGHRS and CDR2 is YFSETQ. The CDR3 is made up of 15 amino acids. Trimming cost V 3 bases and J 3 bases, with 16 bases left between them. CDR3 in DNA: TGCGCCAGCAGCTGGGGACTAACAGGGGACTACGAGCAGTACTTC. Amino acids: CASSWGLTGDYEQYF.

This clonotype was detected many times. V is TRBV6-2 or TRBV6-3 and J is TRBJ2-1; 7 positions agree with TRBD2. V was pared by 2 bases and J by 0 bases, with 7 bases of the junction left unmatched. CDR1 is MNHEY, CDR2 SVGEGT, per germline. The CDR3 loop spans 17 amino acids. This CDR3 reads CASSYRLAHSSYNEQFF. The CDR3 DNA follows: TGTGCCAGCAGTTACCGACTAGCCCACTCCTCCTACAATGAGCAGTTCTTC.

V is TRBV27 and J is TRBJ1-4; D is unclear. CDR1 and CDR2 from the germline V gene are MNHEY and SMNVEV (reference sequence). The CDR3 spans 13 residues. The V gene lost 6 bases and the J gene lost 8 bases, with 13 bases spanning the gap. CDR3 in DNA: TGTGCCAGCAGGGTTAGGGTTGGAGAAAAACTGTTTTTT. Translating it yields CASRVRVGEKLFF.

This clonotype was found many times. V is TRBV10-3 and J is TRBJ2-6; weak D call: TRBD1 (6 bases). V lost 2 bases and J lost 2, with 7 bases in between. CDR3 length: 15 amino acids. Germline V gene sequence: CDR1 ENHRY, CDR2 SYGVKD. CDR3 DNA: TGTGCCATCAGTGAGGAGGGGGCTGGGGCCAACGTCCTGACTTTC. Translating it yields CAISEEGAGANVLTF.

This clonotype was recorded at least ten times. The genes are TRBV28 and TRBJ1-5; D call uncertain. The CDR3 is 13 amino acids. Germline CDR1 MDHEN, CDR2 SYDVKM. V lost 6 bases to trimming and J lost 0 bases, with 6 bases between them. The CDR3, as DNA: TGTGCCAGCAGATACGATAGCAATCAGCCCCAGCATTTT. Protein: CASRYDSNQPQHF.

The V and J genes are TRBV7-2 and TRBJ1-1, with TRBD1 as a possible D gene (5 bases). The CDR3 has 15 amino acids. Trimming took 3 bases from V and 0 from J, leaving 11 bases between them. CDR1 and CDR2 from the germline V gene are SGHTA and FQGNSA. Here the CDR3 DNA reads TGTGCCAGCAGCTTCGGGGCAGCGATGAACACTGAAGCTTTCTTT. As protein: CASSFGAAMNTEAFF.

This rearrangement joins TRBV19 to TRBJ2-5; 11 nucleotides line up with TRBD2. The CDR3 loop spans 13 amino acids. Germline V CDR1 and CDR2: LNHDA, SQIVND (reference sequence). The J segment lost 7 bases and the V segment lost 9 bases, leaving 7 bases of the junction unmatched. This chain's CDR3 is CASGSGTSGTQYF. The CDR3 coding sequence is TGTGCCAGCGGCTCCGGGACTAGCGGGACCCAGTACTTC.

This clonotype was seen many times. V is TRBV20-1 and J is TRBJ1-1; D not resolved. CDR3 size: 13 residues. The germline V gene has CDR1 DFQATT and CDR2 SNEGSKA (reference sequence). V lost 3 bases to trimming and J lost 0 bases, with 8 bases between them. CDR3 amino acids: CSASVGLNTEAFF. The CDR3 bases are TGCAGTGCTAGCGTGGGATTGAACACTGAAGCTTTCTTT.

In this sample, this clonotype turned up a few times. The V and J genes are TRBV12-3 or TRBV12-4 and TRBJ1-3; 7 bases align to TRBD1. The junction had 4 bases not matched to a gene; V was cut back by 11 bases and J by 0 bases. The CDR3 is made up of 13 amino acids. CDR3 sequence (DNA): TGTGCCGCGGGACAGCTCTCTGGAAACACCATATATTTT. Translation gives CAAGQLSGNTIYF.

This clonotype was observed many times. CDR3 region: CASHDSNNEQFF. The CDR3 region has the DNA TGTGCCAGCCATGACAGTAACAATGAGCAGTTCTTC. The J gene is TRBJ2-1, the V gene TRBV21-1; the table gives TRBD1 as D, unverified against the DNA. TRBV21-1 is an annotated pseudogene. The CDR3 consists of 12 residues.

This sequence joins TRBV5-1 and TRBJ2-5; TRBD2 matches at 9 bases. The germline gives CDR1 SGHRS, CDR2 YFSETQ. This CDR3 is built from 16 residues. V lost 2 bases to trimming and J lost 1 base; unmatched junction nucleotides: 6. CDR3 sequence: CASSFLAGRFQETQYF. In nucleotides, the CDR3 is TGCGCCAGCAGCTTCCTAGCGGGGAGGTTCCAAGAGACCCAGTACTTC.

Ten or more counts support this clonotype. The chain joins TRBV10-3 to TRBJ2-3; possibly TRBD2 for D (5 bases). Germline V gene data show CDR1 as ENHRY and CDR2 as SYGVKD. The CDR3 is 16 amino acids. Trimming removed 6 bases at V and 3 bases at J, with 19 bases between. As DNA, the CDR3 is TGTGCCATCAGCCCTCGGGTCGGAGCGGAGACAGATACGCAGTATTTT. Translating it yields CAISPRVGAETDTQYF.

This clonotype was counted only a few times. This sequence joins TRBV20-1 and TRBJ1-1; D remains ambiguous. With 0 bases removed from V and 4 bases from J, the gap between germline ends came to 9 bases. The CDR3 runs 13 residues. Germline V lookup: CDR1 DFQATT, CDR2 SNEGSKA (reference sequence). The CDR3 spells CSARDPHGTEAFF. In nucleotides, the CDR3 is TGCAGTGCTAGAGATCCGCACGGCACTGAAGCTTTCTTT.

As for this clonotype: At one of its ends the junction is not consistent with the germline gene, which may arise from a read error. V usage is TRBV6-1 and J usage is TRBJ2-2; 10 bases agree with TRBD1. This CDR3 region has 15 residues. The V gene's germline CDR1 is MNHNS and CDR2 SASEGT. The chain's CDR3 is CASGDRGRVTGELFF. In DNA, the CDR3 is TGTGCCAGCGGTGACAGGGGGCGAGTCACCGGGGAGCTGTTTTTT.

This clonotype appeared many times. The chain uses TRBV29-1 and TRBJ1-2; no firm D call. This CDR3 has 17 residues. The germline V gene encodes CDR1 SQVTM and CDR2 ANQGSEA. V lost 4 bases and J lost 3, with 24 bases in between. CDR3 in amino acids: CSVGKTDHRVADYGYTF. The CDR3 bases are TGCAGCGTTGGCAAAACCGACCATAGGGTGGCAGACTATGGCTACACCTTC.

The chain carries TRBV10-3 and TRBJ2-5; D ambiguous. Per the germline V gene, CDR1 is ENHRY and CDR2 is SYGVKD. This CDR3 is built from 14 residues. V dropped 0 bases and J dropped 3 bases, with 8 bases sitting between them. CDR3 loop: CAISESNSEETQYF. CDR3 in DNA: TGTGCCATCAGTGAGTCGAACAGCGAAGAGACCCAGTACTTC.

J is TRBJ2-2 and V is TRBV10-2; TRBD2 agrees at 15 bases. The CDR3 runs 15 residues. CDR1 and CDR2 from the germline V gene are WSHSY and SAAADI. The trim removed 6 bases at V and 6 bases at J, leaving 2 bases unmatched. CDR3 in amino acids: CASSGTSGGSGELFF. The CDR3 DNA is TGCGCCAGCAGCGGGACTAGCGGGGGGTCCGGGGAGCTGTTTTTT.

In this sample, this clonotype turned up many times. The gene calls are TRBV5-1 and TRBJ2-3; a weak D match, TRBD1 (7 bases). CDR1 is SGHRS and CDR2 is YFSETQ in the germline V gene. CDR3 length equals 15 residues. V lost 0 bases, J lost 4 bases, and 12 bases lay in between. In DNA form, the CDR3 reads TGCGCCAGCAGCTTGGAGGGCAGGGGGGCAGATACGCAGTATTTT. The encoded protein is CASSLEGRGADTQYF.

V is TRBV19 and J is TRBJ2-1; 8 bases align to TRBD1. The CDR3 contains 21 residues. The J segment lost 2 bases and the V segment lost 0 bases, leaving 18 bases of the junction unmatched. Looked up from germline, CDR1 is LNHDA and CDR2 is SQIVND (reference sequence). The CDR3 nucleotides are TGTGCCAGTAGTATAGATCACCGTGGCAGGGGGCCAGGACGGGCCTACAATGAGCAGTTCTTC. Protein: CASSIDHRGRGPGRAYNEQFF.

About this clonotype: A much larger clone differs from this one at a single base, so this may be a read error. The chain couples TRBV11-2 to TRBJ2-5; D gene ambiguous. CDR1 and CDR2 from the germline V gene are SGHAT and FQNNGV. The V and J ends lost 5 bases and 1 base respectively, with 11 bases between them. CDR3 length: 14 amino acids. The CDR3 DNA follows: TGTGCCAGCAGCACCGCGACCCTCCAAGAGACCCAGTACTTC. The encoded protein is CASSTATLQETQYF.

This clonotype was detected many times. The chain has TRBV3-1 and TRBJ2-5; D remains ambiguous. Deletions cut 4 bases from V and 4 bases from J, with 7 bases between. Germline V gives CDR1 LGHDT, CDR2 YNNKEL (reference sequence). The CDR3 spans 12 residues. In DNA, the CDR3 is TGTGCCAGCAGCCCCCTCGGAGAGACCCAGTACTTC. Amino acid sequence: CASSPLGETQYF.

This clonotype was counted at least ten times. The chain couples TRBV30 to TRBJ2-3; a weak D match, TRBD2 (7 bases). The V end was cut by 0 bases, the J end by 7 bases, with 14 bases between. The germline V gene has CDR1 GTSNPN and CDR2 SVGIG (reference sequence). The CDR3 runs to 14 residues. The chain's CDR3 is CAWSVPGGAHTQYF. In nucleotides, the CDR3 is TGTGCCTGGAGTGTACCTGGGGGGGCACATACGCAGTATTTT.